This T cell receptor beta chain stems from a study of T cell responses to AZD1222 COVID-19 vaccine. Analysis merged second doses at about 4 or about 12 weeks. Study-level results: Epitopes outside B.1.351 and B.1.1.7 mutated regions reportedly drew nearly half of spike TCRs. Clonal diversity was possibly underestimated; the donors were predominantly white British and more often female.

As for this clone: Its antigen is currently unknown.

The table came from immunoSEQ multiplex PCR; TCRdb's copy has only in-frame clones and leaves some out. The table records roughly 150,000 clones, more than 85% of them present only once. The CDR3 is 18 residues long. The ends were cut back, 2 bases at V and 1 base at J, with 18 bases in the middle. Sequencing used peripheral blood, obtained 28 days after the second AZD1222 dose. This clonotype originated in an adult who received the AZD1222 COVID-19 vaccine. The chain is built from TRBV23-1 and TRBJ2-1; possible D gene TRBD1, 6 bases. TRBV23-1 is an ORF, with its function uncertain. This CDR3 is CASSQQGTRGASYNEQFF. CDR3 DNA: TGCGCCAGCAGTCAACAAGGGACAAGGGGCGCGTCCTACAATGAGCAGTTCTTC.